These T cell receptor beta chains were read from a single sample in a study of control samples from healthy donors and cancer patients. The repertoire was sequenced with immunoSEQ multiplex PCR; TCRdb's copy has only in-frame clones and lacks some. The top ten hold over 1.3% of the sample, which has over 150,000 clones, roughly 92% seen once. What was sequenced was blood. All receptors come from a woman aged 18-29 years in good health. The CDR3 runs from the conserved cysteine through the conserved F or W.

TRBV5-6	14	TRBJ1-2	CASTYPQGLGGYTF
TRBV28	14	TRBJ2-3	CASSSPLSSDTQYF
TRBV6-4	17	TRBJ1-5	CASSASPDREANQPQHF
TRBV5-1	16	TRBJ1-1	CASSSAGTGGRTEAFF
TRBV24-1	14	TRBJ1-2	CATSDPIGGGGYTF
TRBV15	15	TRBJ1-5	CATSWGTGSNQPQHF
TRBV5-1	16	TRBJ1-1	CASSSGGGLMNTEAFF
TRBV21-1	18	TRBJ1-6	CARRGWWIGQGYNSPLHF
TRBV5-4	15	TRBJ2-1	CASSLGLATYNEQFF
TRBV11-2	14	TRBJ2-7	CASSLGGSSYEQYF
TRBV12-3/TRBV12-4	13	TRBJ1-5	CASAVGEDQPQHF
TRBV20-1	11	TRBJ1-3	CSARDGLTIYF
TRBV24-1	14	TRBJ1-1	CATRRTGSGTEAFF
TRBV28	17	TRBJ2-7	CASSFGGSGVISYEQYF
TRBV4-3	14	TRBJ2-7	CASSQVGTVYEQYF
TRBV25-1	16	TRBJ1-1	CASSESVALVGTEAFF